The 18 T cell receptor beta chains below were found in one sample sequenced in a study of T cell repertoires in cytomegalovirus infection. For these receptors, no antigen is known. TCRdb re-called the reads through MiXCR, storing one row per CDR3 protein. The sample has some 800,000 distinct CDR3 sequences; 29% are singletons. The sample here was cultured CD8+ T cells from PBMCs, taken from culture after CMV antigen stimulation. Receptor source: a human donor in good health (CMV status not recorded). Some clones in this sample may be carry-over from other donors' samples.

This clonotype came up a few times. This rearrangement joins TRBV7-8 to TRBJ2-3; TRBD2 agrees at 16 bases. Germline values: CDR1 SGHVS, CDR2 FQNEAQ. Germline trimming cut 5 bases from V and 1 base from J; bases unmatched to any gene: 6. The CDR3 is 18 amino acids. CDR3: CASSGTSGGVSGTDTQYF. The CDR3 DNA sequence: TGTGCCAGCAGCGGGACTAGCGGGGGGGTCAGTGGCACAGATACGCAGTATTTT.

This clonotype came up many times. The chain combines TRBV7-2 with TRBJ2-3; TRBD2 matches 10 bases. Germline CDR1 and CDR2: SGHTA and FQGNSA. This CDR3 is 16 amino acids long. Germline trimming cut 5 bases from V and 3 bases from J; bases unmatched to any gene: 8. The DNA for the CDR3 is TGTGCCAGCAGCGGAGCGGGGGGGCCTCTTACAGATACGCAGTATTTT. This encodes CASSGAGGPLTDTQYF. Full variable domain (remainder filled in from reference TRBV7-2 and TRBJ2-3): GAGVSQSPSNKVTEKGKDVELRCDPISGHTALYWYRQSLGQGLEFLIYFQGNSAPDKSGLPSDRFSAERTGGSVSTLTIQRTQQEDSAVYLCASSGAGGPLTDTQYFGPGTRLTVL.

V and J are TRBV4-1 and TRBJ2-1, with D possibly being TRBD2 (5 bases). Germline values: CDR1 MGHRA, CDR2 YSYEKL. V was pared by 0 bases and J by 9 bases, with 12 bases between. The CDR3 loop spans 14 amino acids. The CDR3 sequence is CASSQETGIGEQFF. As DNA, the CDR3 is TGCGCCAGCAGCCAAGAAACGGGAATTGGTGAGCAGTTCTTC.

The rearrangement joins TRBV20-1 to TRBJ2-2; the D gene could be TRBD1 or TRBD2 (5 bases each). Germline V gene data show CDR1 as DFQATT and CDR2 as SNEGSKA (reference sequence). The CDR3 runs to 13 residues. The V end lost 5 bases, the J end lost 6 bases, and 13 bases lay between the germline ends. The CDR3 spells CSALGVSSGELFF. DNA of the CDR3: TGCAGTGCTCTGGGGGTTTCATCCGGGGAGCTGTTTTTT.

This clonotype was seen more than once but under ten times. The chain couples TRBV7-9 to TRBJ2-2; D gene ambiguous. The CDR3 extends over 13 amino acids. The ends were cut back, 1 base at V and 6 bases at J, with 6 bases in the middle. The germline CDR1 and CDR2 sequences are SEHNR and FQNEAQ (reference sequence). The CDR3 is CASSLVNPGELFF. The CDR3 DNA follows: TGTGCCAGCAGCTTAGTCAACCCCGGGGAGCTGTTTTTT.

As for this clonotype: One junction end does not reproduce the germline sequence, and a read error may be involved. The chain is built from TRBV7-6 and TRBJ2-1; 12 nucleotides match TRBD2. From germline, CDR1 is SGHVS and CDR2 FNYEAQ. The CDR3 consists of 15 residues. In nucleotides, the CDR3 is TGTGCTAGCAGCCCTAGCGGGGGGGCGACCAATGAGCAGTTCTTC. Residues: CASSPSGGATNEQFF.

Many counts were recorded for this clonotype. This chain uses TRBV7-8 with TRBJ2-1; TRBD2 might be the D (6 bases). Germline lookup yields CDR1 SGHVS and CDR2 FQNEAQ. This CDR3 spans 15 amino acids. The V end lost 5 bases, the J end lost 4 bases, and 15 bases lay between the germline ends. CDR3 loop: CASSISGTYYNEQFF. CDR3 DNA: TGTGCCAGCAGCATCTCCGGGACTTATTACAATGAGCAGTTCTTC.

The chain recombines TRBV19 with TRBJ1-2, with D uncertain. This CDR3 is built from 13 residues. V was cut by 7 bases and J by 3 bases, with 12 bases left in between. From germline, CDR1 is LNHDA and CDR2 SQIVND (reference sequence). The CDR3 region has the DNA TGTGCCAGTACTTTGAGACGCGACTATGGCTACACCTTC. As protein: CASTLRRDYGYTF.

V is TRBV4-1 and J is TRBJ1-5, with 8 bases aligning to TRBD1. The CDR3 loop spans 18 amino acids. V gave up 4 bases and J gave up 2 bases; unmatched junction bases: 13. Germline V gene lookup returns CDR1 MGHRA and CDR2 YSYEKL. The CDR3 sequence: CASSPAPFPGGGNQPQHF. CDR3 nucleotide sequence: TGCGCCAGCAGCCCCGCACCATTTCCAGGGGGCGGCAATCAGCCCCAGCATTTT.

This clonotype was detected a few times. The chain combines TRBV7-9 with TRBJ1-2, with 8 positions matching TRBD1. Germline CDR1 SEHNR, CDR2 FQNEAQ (reference sequence). J gave up 6 bases and V 1 base, and 10 bases lay outside the gene matches. This CDR3 spans 16 amino acids. The CDR3 reads CASSLVYLTGGNGYTF. The DNA of the CDR3 is TGTGCCAGCAGCTTAGTTTATTTAACAGGGGGGAATGGCTACACCTTC.

The genes are TRBV9 and TRBJ2-4; D possibly uses TRBD1 or TRBD2 (6 bases each). This CDR3 is 16 amino acids long. The V gene's germline CDR1 is SGDLS and CDR2 YYNGEE. Between the trimmed V and J ends, which lost 4 bases and 1 base, there was a span of 15 bases. CDR3 DNA sequence: TGTGCCAGCAGCCCTCCGTGGGGGGCTGCCAAAAACATTCAGTACTTC. Amino acid sequence: CASSPPWGAAKNIQYF.

The chain joins TRBV13 to TRBJ1-1; the match to TRBD1 covers 8 bases. The CDR3 runs 18 residues. V dropped 7 bases and J dropped 1; count of bases not matched to a gene: 17. Looked up from germline, CDR1 is PRHDT and CDR2 is FYEKMQ (reference sequence). The CDR3 coding sequence is TGTGCCAGCACCCCAGGGTCCGGACAGGGCTCAAGGAACACTGAAGCTTTCTTT. Translating it yields CASTPGSGQGSRNTEAFF.

Only a few counts were recorded for this clonotype. V is TRBV6-6 and J is TRBJ1-2; TRBD1 aligns across 8 bases. The CDR3 covers 15 residues. The trim removed 5 bases at V and 4 bases at J, leaving 9 bases unmatched. Germline V gene sequence: CDR1 MNHNY, CDR2 SVGAGI (reference sequence). DNA for the CDR3: TGTGCCAGCAGTCTCGACAGGGGCATGTCCTATGGCTACACCTTC. It yields the protein CASSLDRGMSYGYTF.

The V and J genes are TRBV27 and TRBJ2-5; D is perhaps TRBD1 (6 bases). The germline V and J ends were trimmed by 0 bases and 0 bases, with 11 bases remaining between them. Germline CDR1 MNHEY, CDR2 SMNVEV (reference sequence). The CDR3 totals 16 residues. The CDR3 sequence is CASSLSAGEYQETQYF. Written as DNA, the CDR3 is TGTGCCAGCAGTTTATCTGCAGGGGAATACCAAGAGACCCAGTACTTC.

The sample holds a few counts of this clonotype. The chain joins TRBV7-8 to TRBJ2-6; 7 bases are a match to TRBD1. Germline V gives CDR1 SGHVS, CDR2 FQNEAQ. Losses at the gene ends were 3 bases for V and 0 bases for J; bases not matched to a gene: 14. The CDR3 runs to 20 residues. The CDR3 sequence is CASSFPTDRSPDSGANVLTF. The CDR3 bases are TGTGCCAGCAGCTTCCCAACGGACAGGAGCCCAGACTCTGGGGCCAACGTCCTGACTTTC.

This clonotype has only a few counts. J is TRBJ2-1 and V is TRBV6-1; perhaps TRBD2 as D (6 bases). This CDR3 contains 15 residues. Germline V CDR1 and CDR2: MNHNS, SASEGT. Between the trimmed V and J ends, which lost 7 bases and 0 bases, there was a span of 13 bases. This CDR3 is CASNPDGSSYNEQFF. The CDR3 nucleotides read TGTGCCAGCAACCCGGACGGGAGCTCCTACAATGAGCAGTTCTTC.

This rearrangement joins TRBV5-5 to TRBJ1-1; D might be TRBD1 (5 bases). Germline CDR1 SGHKS, CDR2 YYEKEE (reference sequence). The CDR3 extends over 14 amino acids. V gave up 4 bases and J gave up 11 bases, with 21 bases separating them. CDR3 nucleotides: TGTGCCAGCAGCCCCGGGACGGCTTTAAACTGGGCTTTCTTT. Its translation is CASSPGTALNWAFF.

J is TRBJ1-4 and V is TRBV2; maybe TRBD1 (5 bases). V lost 0 bases and J 5 bases, leaving 13 bases between the germline ends. The CDR3 is 16 residues long. Germline CDR1 is SNHLY and CDR2 is FYNNEI. CDR3 in DNA: TGTGCCAGCAGTGAAGCTAGCGTGGGGGTAAATGAAAAACTGTTTTTT. Encoded protein: CASSEASVGVNEKLFF.